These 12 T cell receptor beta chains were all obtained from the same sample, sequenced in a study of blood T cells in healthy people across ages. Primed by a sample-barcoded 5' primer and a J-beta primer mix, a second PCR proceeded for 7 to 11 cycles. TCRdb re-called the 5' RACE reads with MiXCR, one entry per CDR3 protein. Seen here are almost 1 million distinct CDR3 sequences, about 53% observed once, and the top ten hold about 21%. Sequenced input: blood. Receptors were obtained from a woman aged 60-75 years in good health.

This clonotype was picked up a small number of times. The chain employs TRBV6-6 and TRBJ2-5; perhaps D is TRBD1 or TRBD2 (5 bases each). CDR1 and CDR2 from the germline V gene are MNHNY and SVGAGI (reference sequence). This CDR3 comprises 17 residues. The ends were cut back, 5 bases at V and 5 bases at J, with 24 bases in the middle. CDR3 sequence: CASSSPLGGGFSETQYF. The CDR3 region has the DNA TGTGCCAGCAGTAGCCCATTAGGTGGGGGTTTTTCGGAGACCCAGTACTTC.

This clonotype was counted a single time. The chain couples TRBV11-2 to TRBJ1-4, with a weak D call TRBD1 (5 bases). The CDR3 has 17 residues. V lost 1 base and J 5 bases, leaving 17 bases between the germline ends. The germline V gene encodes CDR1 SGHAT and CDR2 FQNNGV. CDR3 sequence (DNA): TGTGCCAGCAGCTTAGGCTACGGCGGGGGATTAAATGAAAAACTGTTTTTT. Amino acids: CASSLGYGGGLNEKLFF.

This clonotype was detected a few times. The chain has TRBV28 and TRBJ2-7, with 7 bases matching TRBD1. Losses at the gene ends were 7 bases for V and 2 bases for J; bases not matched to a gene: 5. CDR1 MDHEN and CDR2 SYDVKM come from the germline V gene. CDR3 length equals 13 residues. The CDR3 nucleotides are TGTGCCAGCAAAGTGCAGGGGGCCTACGAGCAGTACTTC. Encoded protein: CASKVQGAYEQYF.

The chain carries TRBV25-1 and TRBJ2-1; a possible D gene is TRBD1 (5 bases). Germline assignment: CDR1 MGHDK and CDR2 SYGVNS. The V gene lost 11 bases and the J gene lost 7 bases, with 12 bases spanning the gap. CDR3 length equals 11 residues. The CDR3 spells CAVRAENEQFF. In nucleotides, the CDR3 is TGTGCCGTCAGGGCTGAGAATGAGCAGTTCTTC.

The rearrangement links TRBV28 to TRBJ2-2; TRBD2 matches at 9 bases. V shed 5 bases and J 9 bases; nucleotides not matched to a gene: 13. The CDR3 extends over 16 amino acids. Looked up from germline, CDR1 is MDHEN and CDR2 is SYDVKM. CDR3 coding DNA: TGTGCCAGCAGTCCCCTTTTGAGTAGCGGGAGCCGGGAGCTGTTTTTT. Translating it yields CASSPLLSSGSRELFF. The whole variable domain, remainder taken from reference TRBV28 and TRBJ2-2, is DVKVTQSSRYLVKRTGEKVFLECVQDMDHENMFWYRQDPGLGLRLIYFSYDVKMKEKGDIPEGYSVSREKKERFSLILESASTNQTSMYLCASSPLLSSGSRELFFGEGSRLTVL.

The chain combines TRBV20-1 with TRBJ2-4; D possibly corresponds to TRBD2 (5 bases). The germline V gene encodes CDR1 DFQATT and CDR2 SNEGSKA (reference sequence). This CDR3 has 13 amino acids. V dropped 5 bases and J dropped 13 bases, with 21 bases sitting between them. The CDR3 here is CSAAQVAPLGQYF. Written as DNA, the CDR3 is TGCAGTGCTGCTCAAGTAGCGCCACTAGGGCAGTACTTC.

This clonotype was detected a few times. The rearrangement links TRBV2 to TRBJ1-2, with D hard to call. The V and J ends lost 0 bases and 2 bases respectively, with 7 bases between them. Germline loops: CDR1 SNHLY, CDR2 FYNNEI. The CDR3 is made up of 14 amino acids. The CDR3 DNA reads TGTGCCAGCAGTGAAGCGCTAGACAACTATGGCTACACCTTC. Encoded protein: CASSEALDNYGYTF.

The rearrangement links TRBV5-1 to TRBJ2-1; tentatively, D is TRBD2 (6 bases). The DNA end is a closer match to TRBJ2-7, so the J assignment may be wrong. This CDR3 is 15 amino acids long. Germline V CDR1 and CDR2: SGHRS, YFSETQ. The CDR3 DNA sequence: TGCGCCAGCAGCCGGGGGACTGCTGACTACAATGAGCAGTACTTC. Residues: CASSRGTADYNEQYF.

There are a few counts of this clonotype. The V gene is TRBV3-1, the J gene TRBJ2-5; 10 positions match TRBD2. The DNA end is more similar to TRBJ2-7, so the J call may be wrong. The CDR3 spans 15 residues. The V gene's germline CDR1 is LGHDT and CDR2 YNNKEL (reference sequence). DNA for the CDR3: TGTGCCAGCAGTCTTACCTCTAGCGGGAGCTACGAGCAGTACTTC. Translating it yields CASSLTSSGSYEQYF.

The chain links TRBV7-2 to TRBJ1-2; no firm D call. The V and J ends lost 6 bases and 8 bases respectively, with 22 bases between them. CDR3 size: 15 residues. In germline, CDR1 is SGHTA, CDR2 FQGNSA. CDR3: CASSPLVMAGPGYTF. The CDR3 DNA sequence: TGTGCCAGCAGTCCCCTGGTTATGGCCGGGCCCGGCTACACCTTC.

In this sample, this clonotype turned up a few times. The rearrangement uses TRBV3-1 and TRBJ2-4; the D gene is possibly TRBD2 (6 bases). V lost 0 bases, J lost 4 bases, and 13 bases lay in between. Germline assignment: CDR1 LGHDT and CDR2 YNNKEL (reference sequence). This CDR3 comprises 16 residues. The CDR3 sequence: CASSQDLGGGKNIQYF. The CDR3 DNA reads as TGTGCCAGCAGCCAAGATCTTGGGGGAGGAAAAAACATTCAGTACTTC. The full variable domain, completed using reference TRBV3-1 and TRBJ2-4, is DTAVSQTPKYLVTQMGNDKSIKCEQNLGHDTMYWYKQDSKKFLKIMFSYNNKELIINETVPNRFSPKSPDKAHLNLHINSLELGDSAVYFCASSQDLGGGKNIQYFGAGTRLSVL.

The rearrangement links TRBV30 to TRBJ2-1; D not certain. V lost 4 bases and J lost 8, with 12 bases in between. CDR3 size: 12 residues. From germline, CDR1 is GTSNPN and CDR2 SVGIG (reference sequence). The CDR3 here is CAWKQVSDEQFF. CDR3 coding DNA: TGTGCCTGGAAGCAGGTATCGGATGAGCAGTTCTTC.